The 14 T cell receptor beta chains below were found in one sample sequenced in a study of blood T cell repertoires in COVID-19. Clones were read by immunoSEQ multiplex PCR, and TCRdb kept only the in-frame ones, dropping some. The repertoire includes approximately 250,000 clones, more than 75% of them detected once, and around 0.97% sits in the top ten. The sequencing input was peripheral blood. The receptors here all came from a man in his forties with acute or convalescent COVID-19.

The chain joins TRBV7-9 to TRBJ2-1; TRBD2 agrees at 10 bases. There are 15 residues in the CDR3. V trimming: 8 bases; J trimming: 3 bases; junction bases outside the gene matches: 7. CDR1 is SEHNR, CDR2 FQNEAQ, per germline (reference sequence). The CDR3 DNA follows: TGTGCCAGCTCCCGGGCTAGCGGGGGCTACAATGAGCAGTTCTTC. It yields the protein CASSRASGGYNEQFF. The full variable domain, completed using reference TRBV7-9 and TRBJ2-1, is DTGVSQNPRHKITKRGQNVTFRCDPISEHNRLYWYRQTLGQGPEFLTYFQNEAQLEKSRLLSDRFSAERPKGSFSTLEIQRTEQGDSAMYLCASSRASGGYNEQFFGPGTRLTVL.

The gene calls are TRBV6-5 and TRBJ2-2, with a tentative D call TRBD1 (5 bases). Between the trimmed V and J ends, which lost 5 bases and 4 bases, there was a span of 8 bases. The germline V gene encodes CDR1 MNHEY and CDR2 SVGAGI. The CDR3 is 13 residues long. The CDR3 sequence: CASSRQGTGELFF. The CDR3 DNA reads TGTGCCAGCAGTCGCCAGGGCACCGGGGAGCTGTTTTTT.

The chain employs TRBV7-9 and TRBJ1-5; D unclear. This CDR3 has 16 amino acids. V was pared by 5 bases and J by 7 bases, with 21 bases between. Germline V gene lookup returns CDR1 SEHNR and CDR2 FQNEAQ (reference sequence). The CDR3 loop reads CASSPTPPDVRQPQHF. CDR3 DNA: TGTGCCAGCAGCCCAACCCCTCCAGACGTCAGGCAGCCCCAGCATTTT.

The DNA of the CDR3 is TGTGCCAGCAGCAAACCACCAGGGGAGGGTTATCGTCAGCCCCAGCATTTT. Protein product: CASSKPPGEGYRQPQHF. The J gene is TRBJ1-5, the V gene TRBV21-1. TRBV21-1 is designated a pseudogene. This CDR3 comprises 17 residues.

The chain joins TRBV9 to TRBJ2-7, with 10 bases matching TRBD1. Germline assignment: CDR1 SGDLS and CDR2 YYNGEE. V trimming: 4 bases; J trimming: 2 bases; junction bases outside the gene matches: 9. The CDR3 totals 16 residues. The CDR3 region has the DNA TGTGCCAGCAGCCCAACAACCGGGACAGGGGCCTACGAGCAGTACTTC. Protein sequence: CASSPTTGTGAYEQYF.

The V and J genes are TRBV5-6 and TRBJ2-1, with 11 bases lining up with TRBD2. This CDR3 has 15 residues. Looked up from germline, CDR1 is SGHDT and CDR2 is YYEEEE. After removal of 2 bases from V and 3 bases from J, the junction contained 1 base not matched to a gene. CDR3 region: CASSLGTSGYNEQFF. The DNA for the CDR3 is TGTGCCAGCAGCTTAGGGACTAGCGGCTACAATGAGCAGTTCTTC.

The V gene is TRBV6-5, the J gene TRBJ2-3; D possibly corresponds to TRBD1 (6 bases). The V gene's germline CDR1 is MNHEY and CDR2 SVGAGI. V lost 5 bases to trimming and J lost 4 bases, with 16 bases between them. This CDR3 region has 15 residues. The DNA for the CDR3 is TGTGCCAGCAGTCAACAGGGTTCGTACCCAGATACGCAGTATTTT. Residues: CASSQQGSYPDTQYF.

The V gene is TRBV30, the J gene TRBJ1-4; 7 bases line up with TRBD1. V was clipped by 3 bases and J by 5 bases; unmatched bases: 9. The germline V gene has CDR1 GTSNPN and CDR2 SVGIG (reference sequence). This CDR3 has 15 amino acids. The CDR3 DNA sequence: TGTGCCTGGAGCGTTCCGACAGGGAAAAATGAAAAACTGTTTTTT. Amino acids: CAWSVPTGKNEKLFF.

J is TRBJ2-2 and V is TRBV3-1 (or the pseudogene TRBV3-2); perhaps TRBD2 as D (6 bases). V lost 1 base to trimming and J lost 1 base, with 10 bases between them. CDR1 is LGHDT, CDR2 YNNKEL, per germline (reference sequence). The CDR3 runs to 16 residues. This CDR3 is CASSQGGGRNTGELFF. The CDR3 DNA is TGTGCCAGCAGCCAAGGTGGGGGGAGGAACACCGGGGAGCTGTTTTTT.

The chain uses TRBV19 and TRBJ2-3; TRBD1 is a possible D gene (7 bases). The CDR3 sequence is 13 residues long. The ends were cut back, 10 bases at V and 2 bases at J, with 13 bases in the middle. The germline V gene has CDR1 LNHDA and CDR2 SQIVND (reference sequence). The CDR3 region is CATSGGFTDTQYF. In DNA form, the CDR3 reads TGTGCCACTTCAGGGGGGTTCACAGATACGCAGTATTTT.

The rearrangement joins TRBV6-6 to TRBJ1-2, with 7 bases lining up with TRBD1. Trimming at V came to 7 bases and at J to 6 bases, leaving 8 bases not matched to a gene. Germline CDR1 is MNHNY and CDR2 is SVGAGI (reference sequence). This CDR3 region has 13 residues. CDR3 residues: CASTSGGLNGYTF. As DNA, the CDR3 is TGTGCCAGCACCTCAGGGGGGTTGAATGGCTACACCTTC.

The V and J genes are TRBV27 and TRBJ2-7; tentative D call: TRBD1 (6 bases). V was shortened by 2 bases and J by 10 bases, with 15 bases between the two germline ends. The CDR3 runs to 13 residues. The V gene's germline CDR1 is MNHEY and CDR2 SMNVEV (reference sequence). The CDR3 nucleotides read TGTGCCAGCAGTTTAGGGGACAACTACCTTCAGTACTTC. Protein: CASSLGDNYLQYF.

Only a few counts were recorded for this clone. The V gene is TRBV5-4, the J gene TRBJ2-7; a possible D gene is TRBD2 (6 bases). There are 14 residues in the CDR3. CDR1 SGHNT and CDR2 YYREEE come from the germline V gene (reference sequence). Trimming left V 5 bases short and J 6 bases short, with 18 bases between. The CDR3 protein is CASRDVLATAEQYF. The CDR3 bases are TGTGCCAGCAGGGATGTACTAGCAACCGCCGAGCAGTACTTC.

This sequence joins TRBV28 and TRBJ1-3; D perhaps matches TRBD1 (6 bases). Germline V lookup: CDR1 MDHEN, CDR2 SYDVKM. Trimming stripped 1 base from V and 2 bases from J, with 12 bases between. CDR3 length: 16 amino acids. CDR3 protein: CASSLSLRTAGNTIYF. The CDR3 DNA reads TGTGCCAGCAGTTTATCGCTTCGGACAGCTGGAAACACCATATATTTT.